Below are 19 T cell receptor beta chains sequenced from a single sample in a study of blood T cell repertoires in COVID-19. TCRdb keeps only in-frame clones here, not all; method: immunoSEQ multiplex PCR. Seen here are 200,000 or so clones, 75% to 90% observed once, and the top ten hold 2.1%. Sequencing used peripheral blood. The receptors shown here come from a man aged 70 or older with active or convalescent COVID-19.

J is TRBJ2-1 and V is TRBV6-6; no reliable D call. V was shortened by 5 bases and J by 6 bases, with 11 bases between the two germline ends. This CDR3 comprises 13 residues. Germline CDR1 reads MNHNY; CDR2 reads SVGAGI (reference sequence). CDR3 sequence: CASSPQVFNEQFF. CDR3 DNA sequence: TGTGCCAGCAGTCCCCAGGTTTTCAATGAGCAGTTCTTC.

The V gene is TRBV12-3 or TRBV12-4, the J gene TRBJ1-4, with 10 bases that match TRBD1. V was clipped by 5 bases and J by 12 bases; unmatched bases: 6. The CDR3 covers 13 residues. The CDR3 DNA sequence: TGTGCCAGCAGTACCGGGACAGGGGCCCAACTGTTTTTT. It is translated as CASSTGTGAQLFF.

CDR3 residues: CATSDTTGRTLGDTQYF. Written as DNA, the CDR3 is TGTGCCACCAGTGATACCACAGGACGGACACTGGGGGATACGCAGTATTTT. The chain combines TRBV24-1 with TRBJ2-3; TRBD1 might be the D (5 bases). CDR3 length: 17 amino acids. Trimming took 3 bases from V and 6 from J, leaving 21 bases between them. Looked up from germline, CDR1 is KGHDR and CDR2 is SFDVKD.

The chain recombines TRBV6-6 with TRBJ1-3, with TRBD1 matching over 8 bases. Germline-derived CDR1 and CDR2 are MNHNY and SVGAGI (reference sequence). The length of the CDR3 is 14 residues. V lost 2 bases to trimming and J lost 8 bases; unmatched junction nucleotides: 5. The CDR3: CASSYGQGGDTIYF. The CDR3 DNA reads TGTGCCAGCAGTTACGGACAGGGTGGTGACACCATATATTTT.

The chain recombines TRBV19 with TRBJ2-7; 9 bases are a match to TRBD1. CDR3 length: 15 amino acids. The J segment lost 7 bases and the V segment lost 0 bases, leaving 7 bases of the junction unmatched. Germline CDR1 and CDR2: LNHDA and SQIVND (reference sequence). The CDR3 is CASSIDPAGTGEQYF. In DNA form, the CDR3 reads TGTGCCAGTAGTATAGATCCCGCCGGGACAGGGGAGCAGTACTTC.

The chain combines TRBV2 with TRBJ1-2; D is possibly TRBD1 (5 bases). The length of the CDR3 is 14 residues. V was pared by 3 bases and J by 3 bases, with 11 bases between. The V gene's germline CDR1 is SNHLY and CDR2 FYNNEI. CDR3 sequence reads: CASSEGGVYYGYTF. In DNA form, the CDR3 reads TGTGCCAGCAGTGAGGGAGGGGTTTACTATGGCTACACCTTC. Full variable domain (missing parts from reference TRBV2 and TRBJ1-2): EPEVTQTPSHQVTQMGQEVILRCVPISNHLYFYWYRQILGQKVEFLVSFYNNEISEKSEIFDDQFSVERPDGSNFTLKIRSTKLEDSAMYFCASSEGGVYYGYTFGSGTRLTVV.

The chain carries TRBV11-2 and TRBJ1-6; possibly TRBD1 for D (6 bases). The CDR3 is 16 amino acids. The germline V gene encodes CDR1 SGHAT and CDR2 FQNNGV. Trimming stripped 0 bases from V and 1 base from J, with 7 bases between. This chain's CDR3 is CASSLEGASYNSPLHF. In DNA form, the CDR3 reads TGTGCCAGCAGCTTAGAGGGGGCTTCCTATAATTCACCCCTCCACTTT.

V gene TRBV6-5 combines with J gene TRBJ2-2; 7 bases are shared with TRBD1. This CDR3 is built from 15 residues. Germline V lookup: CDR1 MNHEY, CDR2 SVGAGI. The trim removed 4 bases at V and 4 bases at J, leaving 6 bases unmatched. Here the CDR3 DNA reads TGTGCCAGCAGTTCGCCAGGGGGATCCACCGGGGAGCTGTTTTTT. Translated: CASSSPGGSTGELFF.

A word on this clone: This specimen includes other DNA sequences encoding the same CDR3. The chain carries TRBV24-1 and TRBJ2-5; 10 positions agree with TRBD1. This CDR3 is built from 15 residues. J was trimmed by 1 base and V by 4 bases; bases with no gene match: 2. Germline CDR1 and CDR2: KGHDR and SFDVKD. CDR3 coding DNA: TGTGCCACCAGTGAGGGACAGGGGTTCCAAGAGACCCAGTACTTC. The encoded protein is CATSEGQGFQETQYF.

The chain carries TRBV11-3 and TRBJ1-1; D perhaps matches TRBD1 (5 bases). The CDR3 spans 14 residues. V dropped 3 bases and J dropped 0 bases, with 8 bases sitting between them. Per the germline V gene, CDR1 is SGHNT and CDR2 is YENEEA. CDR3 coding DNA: TGTGCCAGCAGCTTGGTCAGGGTGAACACTGAAGCTTTCTTT. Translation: CASSLVRVNTEAFF.

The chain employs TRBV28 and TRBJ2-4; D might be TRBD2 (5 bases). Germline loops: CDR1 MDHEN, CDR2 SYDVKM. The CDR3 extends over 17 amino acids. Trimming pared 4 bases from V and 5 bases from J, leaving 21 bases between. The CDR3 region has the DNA TGTGCCAGCAGTTATGATCGGGGAGCGCAGCTCCAAAACATTCAGTACTTC. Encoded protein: CASSYDRGAQLQNIQYF.

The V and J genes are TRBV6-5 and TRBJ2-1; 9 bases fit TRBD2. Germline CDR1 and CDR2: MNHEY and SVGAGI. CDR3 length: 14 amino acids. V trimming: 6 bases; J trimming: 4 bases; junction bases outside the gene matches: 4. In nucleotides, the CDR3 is TGTGCCAGCAGCTTAGCGGGAGTGTACAATGAGCAGTTCTTC. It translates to CASSLAGVYNEQFF.

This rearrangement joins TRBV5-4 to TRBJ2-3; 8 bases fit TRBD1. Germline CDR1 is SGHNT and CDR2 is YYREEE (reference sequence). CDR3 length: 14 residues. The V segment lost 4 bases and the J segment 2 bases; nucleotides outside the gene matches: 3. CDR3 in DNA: TGTGCCAGCAGCCCGACAGGGGCCACAGATACGCAGTATTTT. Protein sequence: CASSPTGATDTQYF.

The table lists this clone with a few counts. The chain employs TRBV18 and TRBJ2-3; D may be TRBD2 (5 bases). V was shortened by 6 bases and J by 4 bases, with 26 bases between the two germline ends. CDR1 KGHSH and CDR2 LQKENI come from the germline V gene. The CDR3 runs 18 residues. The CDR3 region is CASSHTNLRRPGSDTQYF. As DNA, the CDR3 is TGTGCCAGCTCCCACACCAACTTGCGCCGACCGGGGTCAGATACGCAGTATTTT.

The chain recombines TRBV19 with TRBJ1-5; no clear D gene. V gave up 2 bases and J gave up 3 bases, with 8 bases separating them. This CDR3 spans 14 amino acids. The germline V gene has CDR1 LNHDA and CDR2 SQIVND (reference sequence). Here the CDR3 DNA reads TGTGCCAGTAGTATACAGGCACTCAATCAGCCCCAGCATTTT. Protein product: CASSIQALNQPQHF.

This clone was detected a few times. CDR3 nucleotides: TGTGCCAGCAGCCCTCCCGGGACTTCGACCGGGGAGCTGTTTTTT. It translates to CASSPPGTSTGELFF. The chain is built from TRBV9 and TRBJ2-2; perhaps TRBD2 as D (6 bases). The CDR3 spans 15 residues. CDR1 is SGDLS, CDR2 YYNGEE, per germline. Trimming pared 4 bases from V and 5 bases from J, leaving 15 bases between.

CDR3 in amino acids: CASGPGVGNEQFF. In DNA, the CDR3 is TGCGCCAGCGGGCCAGGGGTCGGGAATGAGCAGTTCTTC. The chain carries TRBV5-1 and TRBJ2-1; tentatively, D is TRBD1 (6 bases). Trimming removed 7 bases from V and 7 bases from J, with 15 bases in between. Germline V gene lookup returns CDR1 SGHRS and CDR2 YFSETQ. The CDR3 is 13 amino acids.

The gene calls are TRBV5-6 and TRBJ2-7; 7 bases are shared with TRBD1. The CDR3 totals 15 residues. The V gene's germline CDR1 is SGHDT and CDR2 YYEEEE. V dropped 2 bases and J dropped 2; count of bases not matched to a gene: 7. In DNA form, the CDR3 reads TGTGCCAGCAGCTTAGACTACAGGGGAGCCTACGAGCAGTACTTC. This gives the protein CASSLDYRGAYEQYF.

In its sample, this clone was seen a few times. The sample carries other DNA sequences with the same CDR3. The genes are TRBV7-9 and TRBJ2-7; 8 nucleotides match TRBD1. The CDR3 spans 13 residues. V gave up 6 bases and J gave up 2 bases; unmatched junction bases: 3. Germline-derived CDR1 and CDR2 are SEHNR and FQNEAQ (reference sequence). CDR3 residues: CASRAGQAYEQYF. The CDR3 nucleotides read TGTGCCAGCAGGGCGGGACAGGCCTACGAGCAGTACTTC.